This section outlines one TCR beta chain sequence together with its context. No antigen is known for it. The identical CDR3 is also encoded by other nucleotide sequences in the sample. Clones were read by immunoSEQ multiplex PCR, and TCRdb kept only the in-frame ones, dropping some. The top ten clones hold around 25% of a sample with fewer than 80,000 clones, 79% of them seen once. Germline CDR1 and CDR2: SGHTA and FQGNSA. This CDR3 has 14 amino acids. V gave up 1 base and J gave up 4 bases, with 10 bases separating them. The data were taken from a study of T cell responses to AZD1222 COVID-19 vaccine. Broader study findings: Females made up more of the donors, who were largely white British, and clonal diversity may have come out too low.

The sequenced sample was peripheral blood, obtained on day 0 of MenACWY control vaccination. This sequence originates from an adult in good health. The chain combines TRBV7-2 with TRBJ2-5; perhaps TRBD1 as D (6 bases). CDR3 sequence: CASSLGGGPETQYF. Here the CDR3 DNA reads TGTGCCAGCAGCTTAGGTGGGGGCCCAGAGACCCAGTACTTC.